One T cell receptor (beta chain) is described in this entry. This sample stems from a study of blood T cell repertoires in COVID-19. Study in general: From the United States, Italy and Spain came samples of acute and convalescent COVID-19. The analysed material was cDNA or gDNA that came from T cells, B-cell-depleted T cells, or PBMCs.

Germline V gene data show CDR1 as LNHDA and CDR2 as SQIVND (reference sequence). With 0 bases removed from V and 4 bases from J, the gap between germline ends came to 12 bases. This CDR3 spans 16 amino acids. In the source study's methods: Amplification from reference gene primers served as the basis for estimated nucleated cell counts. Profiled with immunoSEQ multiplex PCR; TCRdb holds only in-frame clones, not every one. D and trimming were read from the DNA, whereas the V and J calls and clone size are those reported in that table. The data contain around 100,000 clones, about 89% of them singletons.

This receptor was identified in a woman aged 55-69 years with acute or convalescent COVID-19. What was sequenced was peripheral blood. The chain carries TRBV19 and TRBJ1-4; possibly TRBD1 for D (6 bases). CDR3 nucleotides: TGTGCCAGTAGTATAGATCGACAGGTGATTAATGAAAAACTGTTTTTT. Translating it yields CASSIDRQVINEKLFF.